These T cell receptor beta chains were read from a single sample in a study of Ad26.COV2.S vaccination and SARS-CoV-2 variants. Sequenced by immunoSEQ multiplex PCR; TCRdb stores in-frame clones only, minus some. The data show about 380,000 clones, with 83% seen just once and approximately 7.8% held by the top ten. Sequencing was performed on peripheral blood, taken in a trial of Ad26.COV2.S vaccine versus placebo. The receptors stem from a person aged 18-60 years who received the Ad26.COV2.S COVID-19 vaccine or a placebo. Both conserved end residues are part of each CDR3. A D gene is named only where the DNA matches it firmly. Only some rows state a clone size, as once, few, many or a class for expanded clones.

>15|NA|TRBD1|TRBV18|TRBJ2-3
TGTGCCAGCTCACTGGGACAGACTGGCACAGATACGCAGTATTTT
CASSLGQTGTDTQYF
>14|NA|TRBD1|TRBV5-1|TRBJ1-3
TGCGCCAGCAGCACGGGACAGGGGGCAAACACCATATATTTT
CASSTGQGANTIYF
>11|once|NA|TRBV3-1/TRBV3-2|TRBJ2-1
TGTGCCAGCAGCCATGGACTACTTCAGTTCTTC
CASSHGLLQFF
>17|NA|TRBD1|TRBV4-1|TRBJ1-3
TGCGCCAGCAGCCAAGGGAGGGGCAGGGGGCTTGGAAACACCATATATTTT
CASSQGRGRGLGNTIYF
>17|NA|TRBD2|TRBV9|TRBJ2-7
TGTGCCAGCAGCCCGCAGTTAACTAGCGGGGGCTTTAACGAGCAGTACTTC
CASSPQLTSGGFNEQYF
>13|NA|NA|TRBV15|TRBJ2-7
TGTGCCACCAGCACCGGACTCAACTACGAGCAGTACTTC
CATSTGLNYEQYF
>13|NA|TRBD1|TRBV5-4|TRBJ2-7
TGTGCCAGCAGCACGGACAGGGGTGGGGAGCAGTACTTC
CASSTDRGGEQYF
>17|NA|NA|TRBV3-1/TRBV3-2|TRBJ2-1
TGTGCCAGCAGTCCGGGCCACTTGGTTTCGGGCTACAATGAGCAGTTCTTC
CASSPGHLVSGYNEQFF
>11|NA|NA|TRBV3-1/TRBV3-2|TRBJ1-2
TGTGCCGGCTCGGGGACTGGGGGCTACACCTTC
CAGSGTGGYTF
>13|NA|NA|TRBV9|TRBJ2-1
TGTGCCAGCAGCCCCCAACAGCCCAATGAGCAGTTCTTC
CASSPQQPNEQFF
>15|NA|NA|TRBV7-9|TRBJ1-1
TGTGCCAGCAGGCCTACTAAGACCGGCAGCACTGAAGCTTTCTTT
CASRPTKTGSTEAFF
>14|few|NA|TRBV30|TRBJ1-1
TGTGCCTGGAGAGCAACCAGGGCGCTCACTGAAGCTTTCTTT
CAWRATRALTEAFF
>14|NA|TRBD1|TRBV9|TRBJ1-6
TGTGCCAGCATGACAGGGACTGGGGATTCACCCCTCCACTTT
CASMTGTGDSPLHF
>13|NA|NA|TRBV12-3/TRBV12-4|TRBJ1-5
TGTGCCAGCAGCCTACAGGCCAATCAGCCCCAGCATTTT
CASSLQANQPQHF
>15|once|NA|TRBV12-5|TRBJ2-7
TGTGCTAGTGGTTTGGGCCTACAGATTTCCTACGAGCAGTACTTC
CASGLGLQISYEQYF
>15|once|TRBD1|TRBV6-1|TRBJ1-4
TGTGCCAGCAGTGACAGGGGGTTTTCAAATGAAAAACTGTTTTTT
CASSDRGFSNEKLFF
>18|NA|TRBD2|TRBV5-5|TRBJ2-1
TGTGCCAGCAGCGCCCGACTAGCGGCCTCCATTTCCTACAATGAGCAGTTCTTC
CASSARLAASISYNEQFF
>13|NA|TRBD2|TRBV9|TRBJ2-2
TGTGCCGGAACTAGCGGGGAGTCCGGGGAGCTGTTTTTT
CAGTSGESGELFF
>14|NA|NA|TRBV15|TRBJ2-2
TGTGCCACCAGTTTTCATACGAACACCGGGGAGCTGTTTTTT
CATSFHTNTGELFF
>14|NA|NA|TRBV28|TRBJ2-2
TGTGCCAGCTACGAGTCCCCAGGGGCCGGGGAGCTGTTTTTT
CASYESPGAGELFF
>15|NA|TRBD2|TRBV5-1|TRBJ2-7
TGCGCCAGCAGCTTGGATCCTAGCGGGAGGAACGAGCAGTACTTC
CASSLDPSGRNEQYF
>12|NA|NA|TRBV7-9|TRBJ1-5
TGTGCCAGCAGCTTAGCAGATCAGCCCCAGCATTTT
CASSLADQPQHF
>13|NA|NA|TRBV2|TRBJ2-7
TGTGCCAGCATTAGAGCGGAAGGACACGAGCAGTACTTC
CASIRAEGHEQYF
>12|NA|NA|TRBV11-2|TRBJ1-2
TGTGCCAGCAGCTCACAGACCTATGGCTACACCTTC
CASSSQTYGYTF
>14|NA|NA|TRBV5-6|TRBJ1-4
TGTGCCAGCAGCTTCGAGACAGAAAATGAAAAACTGTTTTTT
CASSFETENEKLFF
>16|NA|NA|TRBV16|TRBJ2-6
TGTGCCAGCAGCCAAGGGTCGGGCTCTGGGGCCAACGTCCTGACTTTC
CASSQGSGSGANVLTF
>15|NA|NA|TRBV5-4|TRBJ1-3
TGTGCCAGCAGCTTCGGAAGATCCTCTGGAAACACCATATATTTT
CASSFGRSSGNTIYF
>13|NA|NA|TRBV27|TRBJ1-6
TGTGCCAGCAGTATACAGGGTTATTCACCCCTCCACTTT
CASSIQGYSPLHF
>13|NA|NA|TRBV6-6|TRBJ2-2
TGTGCCAGCAGGAACAGCAACACCGGGGAGCTGTTTTTT
CASRNSNTGELFF
>14|NA|NA|TRBV19|TRBJ2-1
TGTGCCAGTAGCGTCAGGAGCTCCTACAATGAGCAGTTCTTC
CASSVRSSYNEQFF
>15|NA|TRBD2|TRBV9|TRBJ2-1
TGTGCCAGCAGCGTAGGCGGGGGGGCCTACAATGAGCAGTTCTTC
CASSVGGGAYNEQFF
>16|NA|TRBD1|TRBV18|TRBJ1-1
TGTGCCAGCTCCCCGGGACAGGCTCGAGGGGGAACTGAAGCTTTCTTT
CASSPGQARGGTEAFF
>14|NA|NA|TRBV10-2|TRBJ2-2
TGCGCCAGAGGCGAAACAGGGTCAAGCGGGGAGCTGTTTTTT
CARGETGSSGELFF
>13|NA|TRBD2|TRBV6-4|TRBJ2-3
TGTGCCAGCAGTGAGGGGAGCGGGACTACGCAGTATTTT
CASSEGSGTTQYF
>15|once|TRBD1|TRBV7-9|TRBJ1-6
TGTGCCAGCAGCTTAGTAGGGGGCAGGGCCTCACCCCTCCACTTT
CASSLVGGRASPLHF
>15|NA|NA|TRBV28|TRBJ2-7
TGTGCCAGCAGTTTATTCACGGGCCGCTCCTACGAGCAGTACTTC
CASSLFTGRSYEQYF
>20|NA|TRBD1|TRBV24-1|TRBJ1-5
TGTGCCACGGACCGAACTACCTACGGGGACAGGGGAGTGGACAATCAGCCCCAGCATTTT
CATDRTTYGDRGVDNQPQHF
>14|NA|NA|TRBV27|TRBJ2-5
TGTGCCAGCAGTTTATCCCGAACCCAAGAGACCCAGTACTTC
CASSLSRTQETQYF
>12|NA|NA|TRBV5-1|TRBJ2-5
TGCGCCAGCAGCTTGTCCGGGGAGACCCAGTACTTC
CASSLSGETQYF
>16|NA|TRBD1|TRBV13|TRBJ1-4
TGTGCCAGCAGCTCCATCGTGACAGGGTTGGGGGAAAAACTGTTTTTT
CASSSIVTGLGEKLFF
>14|once|NA|TRBV11-1|TRBJ1-1
TGTGCCAGCAGCGTGGAGTGGGGGAACACTGAAGCTTTCTTT
CASSVEWGNTEAFF
>15|NA|TRBD1|TRBV7-9|TRBJ2-7
TGTGCCAGCAGCCTGGGGCAGGGGGATGCCTACGAGCAGTACTTC
CASSLGQGDAYEQYF
>15|NA|NA|TRBV9|TRBJ2-1
TGTGCCAGCAGCCCGATACAGGGGGGGGACAATGAGCAGTTCTTC
CASSPIQGGDNEQFF
>14|NA|TRBD1|TRBV2|TRBJ1-6
TGTGCCAGCGGGCTGACAGGGTGGGATTCACCCCTCCACTTT
CASGLTGWDSPLHF
>9|once|NA|TRBV20-1|TRBJ1-2
TGCAGTGCAGAATATGGCTACACCTTC
CSAEYGYTF
>14|NA|NA|TRBV5-1|TRBJ1-3
TGCGCCAGCAGCTCGTCAGGGGCGGGAAACACCATATATTTT
CASSSSGAGNTIYF
>17|NA|NA|TRBV5-1|TRBJ2-2
TGCGCCAGCAGCTTGGTCGGTGGCGGAACTTTCACCGGGGAGCTGTTTTTT
CASSLVGGGTFTGELFF
>12|NA|TRBD1|TRBV7-9|TRBJ2-7
TGTGCCAGCAGCCGGGACAGTTCCGGGCAGTACTTC
CASSRDSSGQYF
>16|NA|TRBD1|TRBV27|TRBJ1-2
TGTGCCAGCAGTTTAAAGGGGACAGGGGGCAACTATGGCTACACCTTC
CASSLKGTGGNYGYTF
>15|NA|TRBD1|TRBV25-1|TRBJ1-2
TGTGCCAGCAGTGAATCCGGGACAGGGCGGAGTGGCTACACCTTC
CASSESGTGRSGYTF
>14|once|NA|TRBV5-4|TRBJ2-7
TGTGCCAGCAGCTTGGCCCGTCTGGGAAGCGAGCAGTACTTC
CASSLARLGSEQYF
>15|once|NA|TRBV7-9|TRBJ2-1
TGTGCCAGCAGCCCTCCGACTAGCTCCTACAATGAGCAGTTCTTC
CASSPPTSSYNEQFF
>15|NA|TRBD2|TRBV7-3|TRBJ2-1
TGTGCCAGCAGCCTGACTAGCGGCGCTTACAATGAGCAGTTCTTC
CASSLTSGAYNEQFF
>15|once|NA|TRBV9|TRBJ1-1
TGTGCCAGCAGCGTAGATGGTGGGGGCACCACTGAAGCTTTCTTT
CASSVDGGGTTEAFF
>15|NA|TRBD2|TRBV11-2|TRBJ2-5
TGTGCCAGCAGCTTGACGGGACTAGCGGAAGAGACCCAGTACTTC
CASSLTGLAEETQYF
>15|NA|TRBD1|TRBV7-2|TRBJ1-1
TGTGCCAGCAGCCTCCAAGGGGGCCGGAACACTGAAGCTTTCTTT
CASSLQGGRNTEAFF
>15|NA|NA|TRBV6-2/TRBV6-3|TRBJ1-5
TGTGCCAGCAGTTACACCGGGACCCGAGGGCAGCCCCAGCATTTT
CASSYTGTRGQPQHF
>14|NA|NA|TRBV6-1|TRBJ2-7
TGTGCCAGCAGTGAAGCGCTACCCGAGAACGAGCAGTACTTC
CASSEALPENEQYF
>16|once|TRBD2|TRBV9|TRBJ2-3
TGTGCCAGCAGCGTAGTTGGCGGGAGGGCCAGAGATACGCAGTATTTT
CASSVVGGRARDTQYF